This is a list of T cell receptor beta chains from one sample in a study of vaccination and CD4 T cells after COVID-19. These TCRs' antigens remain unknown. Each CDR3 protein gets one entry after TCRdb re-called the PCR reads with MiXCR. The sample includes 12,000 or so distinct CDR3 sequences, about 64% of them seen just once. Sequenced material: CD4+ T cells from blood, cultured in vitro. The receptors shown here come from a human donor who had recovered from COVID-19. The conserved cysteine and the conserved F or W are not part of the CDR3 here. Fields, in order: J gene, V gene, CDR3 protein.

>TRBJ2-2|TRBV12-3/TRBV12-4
ASRKDRNAGELF
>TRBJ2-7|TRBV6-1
ASSRAWGEQY
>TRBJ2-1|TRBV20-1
SVRSGGNYNEQF
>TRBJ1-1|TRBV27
ASSSPGLRGNTEAF
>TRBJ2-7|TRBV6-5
ASSLLSPHEQY
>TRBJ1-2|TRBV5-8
ASSLVGPAFGYT
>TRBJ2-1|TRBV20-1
SARHPWGRAAPNEQF
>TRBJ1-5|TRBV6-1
ASSAGGESNQPQH
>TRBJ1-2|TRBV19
ASSPPGTIYGYT
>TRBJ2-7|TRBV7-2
ASSLRDSTYEQY
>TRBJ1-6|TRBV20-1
SARGALGNSPLH
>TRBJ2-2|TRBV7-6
ASNERGPGELF
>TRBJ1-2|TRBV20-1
SARDRTGANYGYT
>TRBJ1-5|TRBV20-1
SARGDSNQPQH
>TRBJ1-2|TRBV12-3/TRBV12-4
ASSRGKYRPLGGYT
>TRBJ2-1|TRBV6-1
ASSKPGGDNEQF
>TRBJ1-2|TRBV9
ASSATELHGYT
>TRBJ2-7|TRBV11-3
ASSLLALSYEQY
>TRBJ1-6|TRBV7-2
ASSDPGTGGNSPLH
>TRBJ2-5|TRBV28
ASTKWSSGIWYQETQY
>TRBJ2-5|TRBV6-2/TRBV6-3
ASSFRTSGGDQETQY
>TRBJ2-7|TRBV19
ASSIERTGGYEQY
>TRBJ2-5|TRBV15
ATSREAGGGQETQY
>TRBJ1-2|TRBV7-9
ASSLNVGGYT
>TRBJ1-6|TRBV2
ASQDQGGNSPLH